The 9 T cell receptor beta chains given below trace back to one sample, sequenced in a study of blood T cell repertoires in COVID-19. Generated by immunoSEQ multiplex PCR, the TCRdb table keeps only in-frame clones and is missing some. The sample lists some 330,000 clones, roughly 86% occurring once. The material sequenced was peripheral blood. The source of these receptors is a woman aged 25-40 years with COVID-19, enrolled during active disease.

The genes are TRBV5-1 and TRBJ2-1; D is perhaps TRBD2 (5 bases). Germline CDR1 reads SGHRS; CDR2 reads YFSETQ. The CDR3 totals 16 residues. V was shortened by 0 bases and J by 4 bases, with 14 bases between the two germline ends. The CDR3 nucleotides are TGCGCCAGCAGCTTGGAGGGCCGTCTAGCTTACAATGAGCAGTTCTTC. It translates to CASSLEGRLAYNEQFF.

The V call is TRBV6-1, the J call TRBJ2-4, with 9 bases matching TRBD1. Unmatched junction bases numbered 18, after V lost 2 bases and J lost 13 bases. The CDR3 length is 17 residues. Germline-derived CDR1 and CDR2 are MNHNS and SASEGT. The CDR3 coding sequence is TGTGCCAGCAGTGAAACGGACGGGACAGGGAGGGGAGCTTTCCAGTACTTC. Its translation: CASSETDGTGRGAFQYF.

The chain employs TRBV9 and TRBJ2-1; 10 bases line up with TRBD2. The germline V gene encodes CDR1 SGDLS and CDR2 YYNGEE. V gave up 5 bases and J gave up 5 bases; unmatched junction bases: 1. This CDR3 is 13 amino acids long. In DNA, the CDR3 is TGTGCCAGCAGAGGACTAGCGGACAATGAGCAGTTCTTC. Its protein product is CASRGLADNEQFF.

The rearrangement joins TRBV29-1 to TRBJ2-3, with 8 positions matching TRBD2. The CDR3 runs to 16 residues. Germline V gene sequence: CDR1 SQVTM, CDR2 ANQGSEA. Losses at the gene ends were 3 bases for V and 0 bases for J; bases not matched to a gene: 8. The CDR3 nucleotides read TGCAGCGTTGACACCCGGGGGGGGCCGAGCACAGATACGCAGTATTTT. Its protein product is CSVDTRGGPSTDTQYF.

The chain combines TRBV7-6 with TRBJ1-1, with 10 positions matching TRBD1. Trimming at V came to 5 bases and at J to 6 bases, leaving 21 bases not matched to a gene. The germline V gene encodes CDR1 SGHVS and CDR2 FNYEAQ. The CDR3 contains 19 residues. The CDR3: CASSTSAGQGSPGGAEAFF. CDR3 DNA sequence: TGTGCCAGCAGCACCTCGGCGGGACAGGGGTCTCCCGGAGGCGCTGAAGCTTTCTTT. Looking up the rest from reference TRBV7-6 and TRBJ1-1 gives the full variable domain: GAGVSQSPRYKVTKRGQDVALRCDPISGHVSLYWYRQALGQGPEFLTYFNYEAQQDKSGLPNDRFSAERPEGSISTLTIQRTEQRDSAMYRCASSTSAGQGSPGGAEAFFGQGTRLTVV.

The J gene is TRBJ1-1, the V gene TRBV15; 9 bases align to TRBD1. V lost 4 bases, J lost 11 bases, and 11 bases stayed unmatched. The CDR3 is 14 amino acids. The germline CDR1 and CDR2 sequences are LNHNV and YYDKDF (reference sequence). Here the CDR3 reads CATSTKQGALWAFF. The CDR3 DNA is TGTGCCACCAGCACAAAACAGGGGGCCCTGTGGGCTTTCTTT.

This clone showed up just a few times. The chain couples TRBV28 to TRBJ1-2, with 9 bases lining up with TRBD1. This CDR3 comprises 15 residues. Germline lookup yields CDR1 MDHEN and CDR2 SYDVKM. V shed 2 bases and J 7 bases; nucleotides not matched to a gene: 8. The CDR3 coding sequence is TGTGCCAGCAGTTTAGCGGGACAGGGACGTTCTGGCTACACCTTC. Its translation: CASSLAGQGRSGYTF.

The chain joins TRBV7-2 to TRBJ2-7; the match to TRBD2 covers 13 bases. Germline lookup yields CDR1 SGHTA and CDR2 FQGNSA. V trimming: 5 bases; J trimming: 1 base; junction bases outside the gene matches: 8. The length of the CDR3 is 17 residues. For the CDR3, the DNA is TGTGCCAGCAGCGCGTACGGGACTAGCGGGATATCCTACGAGCAGTACTTC. Protein: CASSAYGTSGISYEQYF.

The V call is TRBV7-2, the J call TRBJ1-6; possible D gene TRBD1, 6 bases. CDR1 SGHTA and CDR2 FQGNSA come from the germline V gene. CDR3 length equals 15 residues. V was pared by 2 bases and J by 9 bases, with 14 bases between. In DNA, the CDR3 is TGTGCCAGCAGCTTAAACACAGGGAAGTTTTCACCCCTCCACTTT. Its protein product is CASSLNTGKFSPLHF.